This T cell receptor (beta chain) was retrieved from a study of response to subunit inactivated influenza vaccine (dated by TCRdb to 2017 to 2018). The study in broad terms: Deep quantitative profiling of the T cell receptor repertoire was used in the study to follow responses to a trivalent subunit inactivated influenza vaccine.

With respect to this clonotype: Its antigen specificity is not known. No qualities accompany the bases; no much larger clone lies one base away.

Trimming at the junction amounts to 4 bases on V and 9 bases on J, and the germline ends lie 10 bases apart. In the germline V gene, CDR1 corresponds to ENHRY and CDR2 to SYGVKD. From its cysteine to its phenylalanine, the CDR3 spans 12 amino acids. Only the CDR3 part of the read is kept: 36 bases, read in frame from the first base. Results the study describes overall, beyond this receptor: According to the authors, only a limited number of new T cells may be recruited by each seasonal influenza vaccination.

Libraries were made using RT-PCR. Sequenced using an Illumina HiSeq 2500. TCRdb trimmed the raw reads at Q25, called clones with MiXCR and kept productive beta chains. Here each entry gathers all rows of one CDR3 protein and keeps the most common genes and DNA. The table for this sample lists roughly 710,000 distinct CDR3 sequences; 13% to 15% of them were counted only once. 6.5% to 8% of the sample is taken by the ten largest. The sequence was obtained from a man aged 50 to 59 who received an inactivated influenza vaccine. Donor details come from another sample of the same person, matched by shared clones. The chain was built from TRBV10-3 and TRBJ2-1, with the D gene not confidently named. The starting material was PBMCs from blood, obtained 14 to 15 days before vaccination. CDR3 loop: CAISVPVGEQFF. The nucleotide sequence is TGTGCCATCAGTGTCCCCGTGGGTGAGCAGTTCTTC.